This T cell receptor (beta chain) was obtained from a study of response to subunit inactivated influenza vaccine. TCRdb re-derived calls from the RT-PCR reads in MiXCR, one entry per CDR3 protein. The sample has under 500,000 distinct CDR3 sequences, roughly 11% seen once; the top ten hold roughly 12%. Regarding this clonotype: Its antigen is still unknown.

The study, taken as a whole, reports: There was a suggestion from the authors that each seasonal influenza vaccination recruits few new T cells.

CDR1 and CDR2 from the germline V gene are MNHEY and SVGAGI. The germline V and J ends were trimmed by 2 bases and 0 bases, with 7 bases remaining between them. The CDR3 sequence is 15 residues long. Sequences were derived from PBMCs from blood, sampled 35 to 45 days after vaccination. This clonotype was sampled from a man aged 50-60 years who received an inactivated influenza vaccine. The V gene is TRBV6-5, the J gene TRBJ2-2, with D unclear. This CDR3 is CASSYAHPNTGELFF. The CDR3 coding sequence is TGTGCCAGCAGTTACGCGCACCCGAACACCGGGGAGCTGTTTTTT.